Below, 25 T cell receptor beta chains from the same sample are listed, as sequenced in a study of monozygotic twins with inflammatory bowel disease. TCRdb re-called the 5' RACE reads and gives one entry per CDR3 protein, without DNA. The sample table sets out 420,000 or so distinct CDR3 sequences. Sequencing was performed on blood. Receptor source: a human donor with ulcerative colitis or Crohn's disease, or a healthy co-twin of an affected twin (not recorded which).

This chain links TRBV12-3 or TRBV12-4 with TRBJ1-2; there is no DNA to check the TCRdb D call of TRBD1. CDR3 length: 12 residues. CDR3 residues: CASSFTGHGYTF.

The J gene is TRBJ2-7, the V gene TRBV4-3; TCRdb names TRBD2, which stays unverified in the absence of DNA. The CDR3 sequence is 14 residues long. Germline CDR1 reads LGHNA; CDR2 reads YSLEER. The CDR3 is CASSQASGTGEQYF.

The chain employs TRBV10-2 and TRBJ2-7; lacking DNA, the TRBD1 call made by TCRdb goes unchecked. This CDR3 is 14 amino acids long. CDR1 is WSHSY and CDR2 is SAAADI in the germline V gene. This CDR3 reads CASSESTGAWEQYF.

The V gene is TRBV12-3 or TRBV12-4, the J gene TRBJ1-4; the D gene TCRdb calls, TRBD1, cannot be checked with no DNA. This CDR3 spans 14 amino acids. CDR3 region: CASSNREGGEKLFF.

This sequence joins TRBV28 and TRBJ2-1; without DNA, the TCRdb call of TRBD2 cannot be checked. CDR3 length equals 16 residues. Germline CDR1 and CDR2: MDHEN and SYDVKM. CDR3 in amino acids: CASRNGGKGPYNEQFF.

This sequence joins TRBV28 and TRBJ1-1; lacking DNA, the TRBD1 call made by TCRdb goes unchecked. The CDR3 totals 17 residues. Germline assignment: CDR1 MDHEN and CDR2 SYDVKM. The CDR3 protein is CASRGGAIGGGNTEAFF.

Here the CDR3 reads CSARVGGPLRDTEAFF. The chain employs TRBV20-1 and TRBJ1-1; there is no DNA to check the TCRdb D call of TRBD1. The CDR3 is 16 residues long. Germline V gene data show CDR1 as DFQATT and CDR2 as SNEGSKA (reference sequence).

The chain couples TRBV21-1 to TRBJ2-3; the D call from TCRdb, TRBD2, cannot be confirmed without DNA. TRBV21-1 is marked as a pseudogene. The CDR3 spans 15 residues. CDR3: CASSKAGTFTDTQYF.

The chain recombines TRBV20-1 with TRBJ1-6; TCRdb's D call, TRBD1, is unchecked because there is no DNA. From germline, CDR1 is DFQATT and CDR2 SNEGSKA (reference sequence). This CDR3 contains 15 residues. This chain's CDR3 is CSAVDRDISASPLHF.

The CDR3: CATGTGGYEQYF. V is TRBV3-1 and J is TRBJ2-7; TCRdb returns TRBD1, unconfirmable since there is no DNA. The germline V gene encodes CDR1 LGHDT and CDR2 YNNKEL (reference sequence). The CDR3 extends over 12 amino acids.

J is TRBJ2-1 and V is TRBV10-3; absent DNA, TCRdb's TRBD1 call cannot be checked. The CDR3 runs 13 residues. Germline V gene sequence: CDR1 ENHRY, CDR2 SYGVKD. CDR3 residues: CATGGRAYNEQFF.

V gene TRBV28 combines with J gene TRBJ2-4; as DNA is missing, the TRBD1 call by TCRdb cannot be tested. Germline values: CDR1 MDHEN, CDR2 SYDVKM. This CDR3 region has 19 residues. CDR3 loop: CASSSRPTSTVLAKNIQYF.

V gene TRBV12-3 or TRBV12-4 combines with J gene TRBJ2-5; there is no DNA to check the TCRdb D call of TRBD1. The CDR3 is 15 residues long. The CDR3: CASSSVPGGMETQYF.

This chain links TRBV7-2 with TRBJ2-2; lacking DNA, the TRBD1 call made by TCRdb goes unchecked. The CDR3 has 16 residues. In germline, CDR1 is SGHTA, CDR2 FQGNSA. CDR3 in amino acids: CASSRTGGANTGELFF.

The chain is built from TRBV7-2 and TRBJ2-2. Germline V CDR1 and CDR2: SGHTA, FQGNSA. The CDR3 spans 15 residues. The CDR3: CASSLVSRNIGELFF.

CDR3 in amino acids: CASSWDRGVYEQYF. The chain links TRBV5-1 to TRBJ2-7; lacking DNA, the TRBD1 call made by TCRdb goes unchecked. There are 14 residues in the CDR3. Germline assignment: CDR1 SGHRS and CDR2 YFSETQ.

The chain couples TRBV6-2 or TRBV6-3 to TRBJ2-3. The CDR3 is 12 residues long. Looked up from germline, CDR1 is MNHEY and CDR2 is SVGEGT. The CDR3 loop reads CASRQEADTQYF.

The J gene is TRBJ2-1, the V gene TRBV30. Looked up from germline, CDR1 is GTSNPN and CDR2 is SVGIG (reference sequence). The CDR3 extends over 14 amino acids. CDR3 sequence: CAWAVLSSYNEQFF.

This chain links TRBV7-9 with TRBJ2-7; TCRdb designates TRBD1, a call that cannot be tested without DNA. Looked up from germline, CDR1 is SEHNR and CDR2 is FQNEAQ (reference sequence). CDR3 size: 16 residues. Here the CDR3 reads CASSPGDTGMSYEQYF.

The V gene is TRBV3-1, the J gene TRBJ1-6; TCRdb gives TRBD1 as the D gene, but with no DNA this cannot be confirmed. Per the germline V gene, CDR1 is LGHDT and CDR2 is YNNKEL (reference sequence). The CDR3 loop spans 15 amino acids. The CDR3 spells CASSPTGRINSPLHF.

The rearrangement links TRBV7-6 to TRBJ2-2; TCRdb names TRBD2, which stays unverified in the absence of DNA. Germline values: CDR1 SGHVS, CDR2 FNYEAQ. The CDR3 extends over 15 amino acids. The CDR3 sequence is CASSSTSGGGGELFF.

V and J are TRBV12-3 or TRBV12-4 and TRBJ1-4. This CDR3 is built from 14 residues. The CDR3 loop is CASSFIGANEKLFF.

The rearrangement links TRBV20-1 to TRBJ1-4; TCRdb proposes TRBD1, but this gene call is untestable without DNA. The CDR3 is made up of 14 amino acids. CDR1 DFQATT and CDR2 SNEGSKA come from the germline V gene (reference sequence). The CDR3 here is CSARDPTTNEKLFF.

The chain joins TRBV7-2 to TRBJ1-2; TCRdb reports TRBD1, a call that lacks DNA to check it against. The CDR3 length is 14 residues. CDR1 is SGHTA and CDR2 is FQGNSA in the germline V gene. CDR3 sequence reads: CASSSRTDSYGYTF.

This chain joins TRBV6-1 and TRBJ1-1. The CDR3 has 14 amino acids. Germline values: CDR1 MNHNS, CDR2 SASEGT. The CDR3: CASRRLALNTEAFF.